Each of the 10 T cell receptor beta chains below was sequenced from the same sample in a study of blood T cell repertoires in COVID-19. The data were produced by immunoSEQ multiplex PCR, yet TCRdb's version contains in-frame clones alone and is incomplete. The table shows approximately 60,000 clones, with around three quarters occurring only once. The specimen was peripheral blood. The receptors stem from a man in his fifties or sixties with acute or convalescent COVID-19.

The CDR3 region has the DNA TGTGCCAGCAGCTTAATGACTAGCGTTGAGCAGTTCTTC. Its protein product is CASSLMTSVEQFF. V gene TRBV7-8 combines with J gene TRBJ2-1; 8 bases are a match to TRBD2. Germline V gives CDR1 SGHVS, CDR2 FQNEAQ. V shed 2 bases and J 9 bases; nucleotides not matched to a gene: 3. This CDR3 contains 13 residues.

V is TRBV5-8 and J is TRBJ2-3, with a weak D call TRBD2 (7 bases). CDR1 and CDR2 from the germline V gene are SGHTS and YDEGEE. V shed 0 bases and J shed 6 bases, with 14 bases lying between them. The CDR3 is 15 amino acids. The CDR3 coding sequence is TGTGCCAGCAGCTTGGAAGGCGGGGGCCTGGATACGCAGTATTTT. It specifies CASSLEGGGLDTQYF.

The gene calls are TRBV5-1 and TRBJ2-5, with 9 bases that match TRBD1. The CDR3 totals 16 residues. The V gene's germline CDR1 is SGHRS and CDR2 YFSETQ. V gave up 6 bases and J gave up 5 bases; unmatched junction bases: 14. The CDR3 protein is CASNTRGQGYGETQYF. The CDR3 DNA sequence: TGCGCCAGCAACACACGGGGACAGGGATATGGCGAGACCCAGTACTTC.

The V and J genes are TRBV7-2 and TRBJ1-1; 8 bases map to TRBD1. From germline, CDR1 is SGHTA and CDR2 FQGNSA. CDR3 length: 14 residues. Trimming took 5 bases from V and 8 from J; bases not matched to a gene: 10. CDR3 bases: TGTGCCAGCAGCCCCAGACAGGGGTCTGCGGAAGCTTTCTTT. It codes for CASSPRQGSAEAFF.

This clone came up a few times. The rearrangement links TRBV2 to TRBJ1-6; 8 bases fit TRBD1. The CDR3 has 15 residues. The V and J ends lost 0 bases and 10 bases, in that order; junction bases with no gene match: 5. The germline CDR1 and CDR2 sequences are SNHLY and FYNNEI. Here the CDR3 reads CASSEAGQGVSPLHF. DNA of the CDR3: TGTGCCAGCAGTGAAGCTGGACAGGGCGTGTCACCCCTCCACTTT.

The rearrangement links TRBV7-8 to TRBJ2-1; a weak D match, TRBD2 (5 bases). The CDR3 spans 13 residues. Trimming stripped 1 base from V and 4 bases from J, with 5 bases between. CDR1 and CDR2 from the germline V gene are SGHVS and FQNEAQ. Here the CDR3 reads CASSLGEYNEQFF. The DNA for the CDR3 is TGTGCCAGCAGCTTAGGGGAGTACAATGAGCAGTTCTTC.

In DNA, the CDR3 is TGTGCCAGCAGCCAGACATCGGCCCTCCACTTT. Translating gives CASSQTSALHF. The chain combines TRBV14 with TRBJ1-6; D ambiguous. V gave up 3 bases and J gave up 14 bases, with 8 bases separating them. The CDR3 runs 11 residues. CDR1 and CDR2 from the germline V gene are SGHDN and FVKESK.

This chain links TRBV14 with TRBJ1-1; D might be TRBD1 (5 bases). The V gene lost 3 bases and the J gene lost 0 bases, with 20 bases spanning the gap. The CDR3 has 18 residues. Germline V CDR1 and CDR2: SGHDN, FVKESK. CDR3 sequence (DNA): TGTGCCAGCAGCCACGACTATTTGGGAGGGGCCTTGAACACTGAAGCTTTCTTT. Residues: CASSHDYLGGALNTEAFF.

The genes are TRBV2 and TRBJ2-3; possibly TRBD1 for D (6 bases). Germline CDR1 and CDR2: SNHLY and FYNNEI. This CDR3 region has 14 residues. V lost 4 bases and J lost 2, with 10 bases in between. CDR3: CASSGQGFTDTQYF. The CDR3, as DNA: TGTGCCAGCAGTGGTCAGGGGTTCACAGATACGCAGTATTTT.

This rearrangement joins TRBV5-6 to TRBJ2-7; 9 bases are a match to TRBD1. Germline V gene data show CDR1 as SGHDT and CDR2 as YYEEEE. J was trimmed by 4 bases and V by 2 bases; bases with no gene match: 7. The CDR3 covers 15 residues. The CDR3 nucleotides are TGTGCCAGCAGCTTTGGCGGGACAGGGAAGTACGAGCAGTACTTC. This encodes CASSFGGTGKYEQYF.